What follows are 18 T cell receptor beta chains derived from one specimen sequenced in a study of neoadjuvant anti-PD-1 for oral cavity cancer. Measured with immunoSEQ multiplex PCR; TCRdb has only the in-frame clones, and not every one. This sample carries tens of thousands of clones, about 84% of them seen once, and the ten largest clones take over 3%. The specimen comprised PBMCs, sampled before nivolumab (anti-PD-1) treatment. The receptors were gathered from a person aged 35 to 85 with oral cavity squamous cell carcinoma.

The chain combines TRBV5-1 with TRBJ1-4; TRBD1 is a possible D gene (5 bases). The germline V gene has CDR1 SGHRS and CDR2 YFSETQ. This CDR3 comprises 13 residues. V lost 0 bases, J lost 5 bases, and 5 bases lay in between. CDR3 coding DNA: TGCGCCAGCAGCTTGGCAGGGAATGAAAAACTGTTTTTT. It encodes CASSLAGNEKLFF.

The chain recombines TRBV27 with TRBJ1-5; weak D call: TRBD1 (5 bases). V was trimmed by 6 bases and J by 1 base, leaving 10 bases between them. CDR1 is MNHEY, CDR2 SMNVEV, per germline (reference sequence). The CDR3 has 14 residues. In DNA, the CDR3 is TGTGCCAGCAGGGGGCCATTCAGCAATCAGCCCCAGCATTTT. This encodes CASRGPFSNQPQHF.

The chain is built from TRBV7-8 and TRBJ1-5; D unresolved. Germline V gene data show CDR1 as SGHVS and CDR2 as FQNEAQ. The length of the CDR3 is 14 residues. Trimming took off 0 bases at V and 0 bases at J, with 3 bases between the two ends. The CDR3 sequence: CASSLAFSNQPQHF. CDR3 in DNA: TGTGCCAGCAGCTTAGCTTTTAGCAATCAGCCCCAGCATTTT.

Written as DNA, the CDR3 is TGTGCCAGCAGCTTTCCAGGGGGGAAGAGCACCGGGGAGCTGTTTTTT. Translation: CASSFPGGKSTGELFF. The chain joins TRBV7-8 to TRBJ2-2; the D gene is possibly TRBD1 (7 bases). The V and J ends lost 3 bases and 4 bases respectively, with 15 bases between them. This CDR3 is built from 16 residues. The germline V gene encodes CDR1 SGHVS and CDR2 FQNEAQ.

The genes are TRBV2 and TRBJ2-6, with 16 nucleotides matching TRBD2. Unmatched junction bases numbered 14, after V lost 5 bases and J lost 4 bases. The germline CDR1 and CDR2 sequences are SNHLY and FYNNEI. The CDR3 is 21 residues long. The CDR3 region has the DNA TGTGCCAGCAGTTCGGATTCGGGACTAGCGGGAGGGATGGCCGGGGCCAACGTCCTGACTTTC. Translation: CASSSDSGLAGGMAGANVLTF.

This chain connects TRBV4-1 to TRBJ2-7, with D perhaps TRBD2 (5 bases). CDR3 length: 15 amino acids. The germline V gene has CDR1 MGHRA and CDR2 YSYEKL. V shed 0 bases and J shed 6 bases, with 15 bases lying between them. The CDR3 DNA is TGCGCCAGCAGCCAAGACAGGACGGGGATAGGCGAGCAGTACTTC. Residues: CASSQDRTGIGEQYF.

The V call is TRBV14, the J call TRBJ2-7; possible D gene TRBD1, 5 bases. The CDR3 sequence is 15 residues long. Germline-derived CDR1 and CDR2 are SGHDN and FVKESK. Trimming took 1 base from V and 2 from J, leaving 12 bases between them. Here the CDR3 reads CASSQGHRPPYEQYF. The CDR3 DNA reads TGTGCCAGCAGCCAAGGACACAGGCCCCCCTACGAGCAGTACTTC.

On this clone: The junction shows a germline mismatch at one end, possibly a read error. The rearrangement joins TRBV27 to TRBJ2-5; 7 positions match TRBD1. The CDR3 covers 14 residues. The germline V gene has CDR1 MNHEY and CDR2 SMNVEV (reference sequence). The CDR3 loop reads CASRFWDSQETQYF. CDR3 nucleotides: TGTGCCAGCCGTTTTTGGGACAGCCAAGAGACCCAGTACTTC.

This chain links TRBV5-1 with TRBJ2-7, with D perhaps given as TRBD1 or TRBD2 (5 bases each). Germline CDR1 is SGHRS and CDR2 is YFSETQ. CDR3 length: 15 residues. Trimming pared 4 bases from V and 3 bases from J, leaving 17 bases between. CDR3 DNA sequence: TGCGCCAGCAGCCCCGGGGACCTTACCATCTACGAGCAGTACTTC. This translates into CASSPGDLTIYEQYF.

This sequence joins TRBV27 and TRBJ1-2; 9 bases are a match to TRBD1. There are 15 residues in the CDR3. CDR1 is MNHEY, CDR2 SMNVEV, per germline (reference sequence). With 4 bases clipped from V and 7 bases from J, the junction kept 10 bases outside the gene matches. The CDR3 DNA reads as TGTGCCAGCAGTTGGACAGCACAGGGGGCGGGTGGCTACACCTTC. Residues: CASSWTAQGAGGYTF.

V gene TRBV27 combines with J gene TRBJ2-1, with TRBD2 identical over 7 bases. Germline V gene lookup returns CDR1 MNHEY and CDR2 SMNVEV (reference sequence). The CDR3 has 18 residues. The V segment lost 0 bases and the J segment 7 bases; nucleotides outside the gene matches: 15. DNA of the CDR3: TGTGCCAGCAGTTTATCGGCCATCTTTGGCGGGAGAGGGAATGAGCAGTTCTTC. Residues: CASSLSAIFGGRGNEQFF.

This clone was seen a few times. The CDR3 DNA reads as TGTGCCAGCAGCTTGTCAGCTAGCGGGATAGGGAATGAGCAGTTCTTC. Translated: CASSLSASGIGNEQFF. V usage is TRBV5-6 and J usage is TRBJ2-1, with TRBD2 matching 9 bases. The CDR3 consists of 16 residues. The V and J ends lost 1 base and 7 bases, in that order; junction bases with no gene match: 9. The germline V gene has CDR1 SGHDT and CDR2 YYEEEE. The whole variable domain, remainder taken from reference TRBV5-6 and TRBJ2-1, is DAGVTQSPTHLIKTRGQQVTLRCSPKSGHDTVSWYQQALGQGPQFIFQYYEEEERQRGNFPDRFSGHQFPNYSSELNVNALLLGDSALYLCASSLSASGIGNEQFFGPGTRLTVL.

This clone appeared a single time. The chain uses TRBV5-5 and TRBJ2-3; maybe TRBD2 (6 bases). The V end lost 0 bases, the J end lost 2 bases, and 13 bases lay between the germline ends. This CDR3 is built from 16 residues. CDR1 and CDR2 from the germline V gene are SGHKS and YYEKEE (reference sequence). CDR3 DNA: TGTGCCAGCAGCTTGGATGTCAGCGGGCTCACAGATACGCAGTATTTT. Translated, it gives CASSLDVSGLTDTQYF.

The rearrangement joins TRBV27 to TRBJ1-4; TRBD1 might be the D (6 bases). Germline-derived CDR1 and CDR2 are MNHEY and SMNVEV (reference sequence). CDR3 length: 15 residues. V lost 5 bases to trimming and J lost 6 bases, with 16 bases between them. This chain's CDR3 is CASSPQGTRDEKLFF. DNA of the CDR3: TGTGCCAGCAGTCCACAGGGTACGAGGGATGAAAAACTGTTTTTT.

This rearrangement joins TRBV19 to TRBJ2-3; 8 positions agree with TRBD2. Losses at the gene ends were 5 bases for V and 4 bases for J; bases not matched to a gene: 11. This CDR3 has 16 amino acids. Germline V gene sequence: CDR1 LNHDA, CDR2 SQIVND (reference sequence). The CDR3 spells CASSPTGKAGADTQYF. In nucleotides, the CDR3 is TGTGCCAGTAGTCCCACGGGGAAAGCGGGAGCAGATACGCAGTATTTT.

This clone was seen once. V is TRBV28 and J is TRBJ2-2; 12 bases fit TRBD2. The CDR3 sequence is 16 residues long. CDR1 and CDR2 from the germline V gene are MDHEN and SYDVKM. V gave up 5 bases and J gave up 4 bases; unmatched junction bases: 5. CDR3 coding DNA: TGTGCCAGCAGTACGGGACTAGCGGGCAGCACCGGGGAGCTGTTTTTT. This translates into CASSTGLAGSTGELFF. The full variable domain, in which reference TRBV28 and TRBJ2-2 provide the parts outside the CDR3, is DVKVTQSSRYLVKRTGEKVFLECVQDMDHENMFWYRQDPGLGLRLIYFSYDVKMKEKGDIPEGYSVSREKKERFSLILESASTNQTSMYLCASSTGLAGSTGELFFGEGSRLTVL.

The gene calls are TRBV19 and TRBJ2-7; 7 bases align to TRBD1. The CDR3 is 12 residues long. V lost 5 bases and J lost 9; bases outside the gene matches: 7. Germline values: CDR1 LNHDA, CDR2 SQIVND (reference sequence). The CDR3: CASSEQGIVQYF. CDR3 coding DNA: TGTGCCAGTAGTGAACAGGGGATAGTGCAGTACTTC.

The CDR3 DNA reads TGTGCCTGGAGTGGAGGGTCCTCGAACACTGAAGCTTTCTTT. Translated: CAWSGGSSNTEAFF. The rearrangement links TRBV30 to TRBJ1-1, with unresolved D. CDR1 is GTSNPN, CDR2 SVGIG, per germline (reference sequence). The CDR3 is 14 amino acids. V was clipped by 1 base and J by 1 base, with 10 bases between them.